The entry below describes one TCR beta chain. Its antigen is not identified. There were only Caucasian adults among the donors, and all lived in Nashville, Tennessee. This specimen comes from a study of shared clonotypes between healthy human individuals. V was pared by 4 bases and J by 3 bases, with 9 bases between. Germline V gives CDR1 KGHSH, CDR2 LQKENI. The CDR3 is 13 amino acids. TCRdb keeps only in-frame clones here, not all; method: immunoSEQ multiplex PCR. The profile shows about 120,000 clones, around 65% of them singletons. Study-wide findings and caveats: Generally, naive subsets (rather than memory subsets) showed larger estimated richness. Roughly 5% of naive CD4 clonotypes were common to four donors.

The chain couples TRBV18 to TRBJ2-5; D possibly matches TRBD1 or TRBD2 (5 bases each). This TCR was sampled from a woman in her twenties or thirties in good health. The sample taken for sequencing was memory CD8+ T cells sorted from blood. This sample's subset: CD45RO+ cells pooled with CCR7-negative TemRA cells. The CDR3 reads CASSRGAEETQYF. CDR3 coding DNA: TGTGCCAGCTCACGAGGGGCCGAAGAGACCCAGTACTTC. Together with reference TRBV18 and TRBJ2-5, the CDR3 gives the full variable domain: NAGVMQNPRHLVRRRGQEARLRCSPMKGHSHVYWYRQLPEEGLKFMVYLQKENIIDESGMPKERFSAEFPKEGPSILRIQQVVRGDSAAYFCASSRGAEETQYFGPGTRLLVL.